This T cell receptor beta chain was found in a study of CD8 T cells in ankylosing spondylitis. TCRdb called the 5' RACE reads again in MiXCR, with one record for every CDR3 protein. The sample includes about 800,000 distinct CDR3 sequences, around 11% of them seen just once. The study, taken as a whole, reports: A subset of motif variants has previously been described in the synovial fluid and blood of reactive arthritis. The study looked at matched synovial fluid samples from ankylosing spondylitis patients. Disease-linked clones were reported to be significantly enriched there. Disease-linked clones bore a CD8+ phenotype and were relatively rare in peripheral blood. Seemingly characteristic of ankylosing spondylitis blood was a TCR beta motif consisting of under ten highly homologous variants.

Concerning this clonotype: Its specificity is unknown.

Germline CDR1 is DFQATT and CDR2 is SNEGSKA (reference sequence). V shed 7 bases, J shed 2 bases, and the junction held 5 bases outside the gene matches. This CDR3 comprises 13 residues. The sample taken for sequencing was blood, either unsorted or a sorted T cell fraction (not recorded which). This TCR was sampled from a male donor with ankylosing spondylitis. The chain is built from TRBV20-1 and TRBJ2-1; 7 bases line up with TRBD2. The CDR3 protein is CSEAREPYNEQFF. The DNA of the CDR3 is TGCAGTGAAGCGCGGGAGCCCTACAATGAGCAGTTCTTC.